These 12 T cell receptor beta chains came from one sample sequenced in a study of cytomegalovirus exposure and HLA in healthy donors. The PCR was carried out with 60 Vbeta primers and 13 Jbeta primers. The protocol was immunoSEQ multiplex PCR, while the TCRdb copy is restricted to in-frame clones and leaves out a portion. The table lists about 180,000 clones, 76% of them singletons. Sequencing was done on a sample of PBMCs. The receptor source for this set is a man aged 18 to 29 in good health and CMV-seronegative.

In nucleotides, the CDR3 is TGTGCCAGCAGTTTAGGGCCCCCTCGCGGGGAGCTGTTTTTT. Its protein product is CASSLGPPRGELFF. This chain joins TRBV28 and TRBJ2-2; D gene unclear. From germline, CDR1 is MDHEN and CDR2 SYDVKM. V lost 2 bases to trimming and J lost 7 bases, with 11 bases between them. This CDR3 region has 14 residues.

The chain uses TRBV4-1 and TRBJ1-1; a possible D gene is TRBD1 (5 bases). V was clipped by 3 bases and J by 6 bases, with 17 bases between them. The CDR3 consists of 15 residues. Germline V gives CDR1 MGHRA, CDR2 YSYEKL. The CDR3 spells CASSQLGPVGPEAFF. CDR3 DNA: TGCGCCAGCAGCCAGTTGGGGCCCGTTGGGCCTGAAGCTTTCTTT.

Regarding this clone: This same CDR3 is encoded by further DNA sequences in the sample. CDR3 amino acids: CASSLVGSQANYGYTF. The CDR3 bases are TGTGCCAGCAGCTTAGTGGGCAGCCAAGCTAACTATGGCTACACCTTC. V is TRBV7-2 and J is TRBJ1-2; D is uncertain. V was shortened by 1 base and J by 0 bases, with 12 bases between the two germline ends. Germline V gene lookup returns CDR1 SGHTA and CDR2 FQGNSA. CDR3 length equals 16 residues.

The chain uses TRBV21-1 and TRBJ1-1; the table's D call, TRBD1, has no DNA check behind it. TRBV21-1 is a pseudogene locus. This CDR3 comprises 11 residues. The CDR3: CASITGLEAFF. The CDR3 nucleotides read TGTGCCAGCATCACAGGCCTTGAAGCTTTCTTT.

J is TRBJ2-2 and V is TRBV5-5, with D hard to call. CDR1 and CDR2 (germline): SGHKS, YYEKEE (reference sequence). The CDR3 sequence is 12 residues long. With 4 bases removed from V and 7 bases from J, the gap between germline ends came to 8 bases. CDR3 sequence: CASSPIDGELFF. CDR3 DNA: TGTGCCAGCAGCCCGATAGACGGGGAGCTGTTTTTT.

The CDR3 DNA follows: TGTGCCAGCAGGGATCAGGGAGGCGCGACCGGGGAGCTGTTTTTT. It encodes CASRDQGGATGELFF. The chain employs TRBV28 and TRBJ2-2; weak D call: TRBD2 (6 bases). V was shortened by 6 bases and J by 5 bases, with 16 bases between the two germline ends. There are 15 residues in the CDR3. The germline gives CDR1 MDHEN, CDR2 SYDVKM.

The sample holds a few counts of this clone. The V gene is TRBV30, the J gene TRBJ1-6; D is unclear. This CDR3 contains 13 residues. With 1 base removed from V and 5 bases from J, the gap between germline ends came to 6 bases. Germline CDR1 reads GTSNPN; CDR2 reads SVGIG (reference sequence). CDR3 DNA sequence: TGTGCCTGGAGTGAAACAGATAATTCACCCCTCCACTTT. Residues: CAWSETDNSPLHF.

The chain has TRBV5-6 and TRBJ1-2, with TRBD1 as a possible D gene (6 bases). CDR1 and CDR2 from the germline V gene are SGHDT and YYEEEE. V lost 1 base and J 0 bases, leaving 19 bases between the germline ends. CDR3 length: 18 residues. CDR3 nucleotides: TGTGCCAGCAGCTTGCAGGGGACCTATCTTTCTCCTAACTATGGCTACACCTTC. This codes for CASSLQGTYLSPNYGYTF.

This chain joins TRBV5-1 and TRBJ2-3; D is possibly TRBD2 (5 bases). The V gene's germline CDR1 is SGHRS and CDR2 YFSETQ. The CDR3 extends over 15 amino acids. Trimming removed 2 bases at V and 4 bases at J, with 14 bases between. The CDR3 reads CASSLQNPGADTQYF. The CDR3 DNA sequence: TGCGCCAGCAGCTTACAGAACCCCGGGGCAGATACGCAGTATTTT.

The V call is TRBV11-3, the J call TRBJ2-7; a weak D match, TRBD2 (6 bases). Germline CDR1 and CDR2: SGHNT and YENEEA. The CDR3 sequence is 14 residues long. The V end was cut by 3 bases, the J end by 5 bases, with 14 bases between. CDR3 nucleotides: TGTGCCAGCAGCTTTGGTGGGGGGTTGGACGAGCAGTACTTC. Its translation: CASSFGGGLDEQYF. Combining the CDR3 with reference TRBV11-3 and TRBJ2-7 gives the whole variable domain EAGVVQSPRYKIIEKKQPVAFWCNPISGHNTLYWYLQNLGQGPELLIRYENEEAVDDSQLPKDRFSAERLKGVDSTLKIQPAELGDSAVYLCASSFGGGLDEQYFGPGTRLTVT.

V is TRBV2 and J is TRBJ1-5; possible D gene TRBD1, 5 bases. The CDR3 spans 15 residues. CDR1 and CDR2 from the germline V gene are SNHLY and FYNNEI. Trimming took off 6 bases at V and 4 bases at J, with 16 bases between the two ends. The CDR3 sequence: CASRARVWRNQPQHF. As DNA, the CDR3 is TGTGCCAGCAGGGCCAGGGTGTGGCGAAATCAGCCCCAGCATTTT.

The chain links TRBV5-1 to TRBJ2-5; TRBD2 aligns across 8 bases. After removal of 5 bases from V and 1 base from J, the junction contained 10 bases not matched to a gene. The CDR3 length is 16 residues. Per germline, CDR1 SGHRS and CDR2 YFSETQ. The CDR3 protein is CASSPDRGGSQETQYF. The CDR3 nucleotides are TGCGCCAGCAGTCCCGACCGCGGGGGGAGCCAAGAGACCCAGTACTTC.